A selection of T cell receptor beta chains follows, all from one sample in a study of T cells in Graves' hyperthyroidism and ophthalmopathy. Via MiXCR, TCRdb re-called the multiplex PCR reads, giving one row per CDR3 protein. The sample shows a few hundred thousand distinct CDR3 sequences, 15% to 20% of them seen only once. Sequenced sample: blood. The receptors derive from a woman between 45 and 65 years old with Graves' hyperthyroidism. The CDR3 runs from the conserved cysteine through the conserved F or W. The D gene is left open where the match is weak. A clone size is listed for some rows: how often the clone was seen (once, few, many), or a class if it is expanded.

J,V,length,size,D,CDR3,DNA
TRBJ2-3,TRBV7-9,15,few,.,CASSSSRDNTDTQYF,TGTGCCAGCAGCTCGTCCCGGGACAACACAGATACGCAGTATTTT
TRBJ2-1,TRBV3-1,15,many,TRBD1,CASSVRQGALNEQFF,TGTGCCAGCAGCGTCAGACAGGGGGCTCTCAATGAGCAGTTCTTC
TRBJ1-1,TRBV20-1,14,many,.,CSARPAGLNTEAFF,TGCAGTGCTAGGCCAGCGGGATTGAACACTGAAGCTTTCTTT
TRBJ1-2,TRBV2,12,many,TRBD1,CASSVWDRGHTF,TGTGCCAGCAGTGTATGGGACAGGGGCCACACCTTC
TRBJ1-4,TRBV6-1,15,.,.,CASMERAPASEKLFF,TGTGCCAGCATGGAAAGGGCCCCAGCGAGTGAAAAACTGTTTTTT
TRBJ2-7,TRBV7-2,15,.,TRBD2,CASSLVASGSPEQYF,TGTGCCAGCAGCTTAGTGGCTAGCGGGAGTCCCGAGCAGTACTTC
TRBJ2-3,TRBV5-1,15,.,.,CASSLVTASTDTQYF,TGCGCCAGCAGCTTGGTAACGGCTAGCACAGATACGCAGTATTTT
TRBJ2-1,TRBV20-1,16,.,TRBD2,CSARDGSLAGYNEQFF,TGCAGTGCTAGAGATGGTAGCCTAGCGGGCTACAATGAGCAGTTCTTC
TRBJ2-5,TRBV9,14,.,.,CASSVGGYQETQYF,TGTGCCAGCAGCGTAGGGGGGTACCAAGAGACCCAGTACTTC
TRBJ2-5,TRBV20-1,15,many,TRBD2,CSAPIAGGPGETQYF,TGCAGTGCTCCCATAGCGGGAGGGCCGGGAGAGACCCAGTACTTC
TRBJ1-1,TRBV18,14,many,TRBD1,CASSPNTGETEAFF,TGTGCCAGCTCACCGAACACAGGGGAGACTGAAGCTTTCTTT
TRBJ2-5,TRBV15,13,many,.,CATSLGPRETQYF,TGTGCCACCAGCCTCGGACCCCGAGAGACCCAGTACTTC
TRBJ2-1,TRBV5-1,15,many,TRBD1,CASSLDRGRLNEQFF,TGCGCCAGCAGCTTGGACAGGGGGCGACTCAATGAGCAGTTCTTC
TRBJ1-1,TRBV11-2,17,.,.,CASSLGVLTATNTEAFF,TGTGCCAGCAGCTTAGGAGTCTTGACAGCCACAAACACTGAAGCTTTCTTT
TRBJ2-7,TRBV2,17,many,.,CASSEAEGGVYSIEQYF,TGTGCCAGCAGTGAAGCGGAAGGGGGTGTGTACTCGATCGAGCAGTACTTC
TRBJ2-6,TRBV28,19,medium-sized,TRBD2,CASSSGLAGGISGANVLTF,TGTGCCAGCAGTTCCGGACTAGCGGGAGGCATCTCTGGGGCCAACGTCCTGACTTTC
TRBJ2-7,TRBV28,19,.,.,CASRGSHGAGTLSGYEQYF,TGTGCCAGCAGAGGATCCCACGGGGCAGGGACCCTTTCAGGCTACGAGCAGTACTTC
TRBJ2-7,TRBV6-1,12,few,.,CASIGLGYEQYF,TGTGCCAGCATTGGATTGGGCTACGAGCAGTACTTC
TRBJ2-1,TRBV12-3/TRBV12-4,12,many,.,CASGDSYNEQFF,TGTGCCAGTGGAGACAGCTACAATGAGCAGTTCTTC
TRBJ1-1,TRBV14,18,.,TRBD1,CASSQGGYRDREFLEAFF,TGTGCCAGCAGCCAAGGCGGCTACCGGGACAGGGAATTCCTTGAAGCTTTCTTT
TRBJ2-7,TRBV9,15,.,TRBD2,CASSAASGSFYEQYF,TGTGCCAGCAGCGCCGCTAGCGGGAGTTTCTACGAGCAGTACTTC
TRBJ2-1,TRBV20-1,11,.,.,CSGDSYNEQFF,TGCAGTGGAGACTCCTACAATGAGCAGTTCTTC
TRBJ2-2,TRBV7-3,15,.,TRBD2,CASSTSGGNTGELFF,TGTGCCAGCAGCACTAGCGGGGGGAACACCGGGGAGCTGTTTTTT
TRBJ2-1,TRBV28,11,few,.,CASAKYGEQFF,TGTGCCAGCGCAAAGTATGGTGAGCAGTTCTTC
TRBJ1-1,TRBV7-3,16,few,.,CASSFWWAGSGTEAFF,TGTGCCAGCAGCTTTTGGTGGGCCGGGTCCGGGACTGAAGCTTTCTTT
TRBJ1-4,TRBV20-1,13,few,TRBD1,CSASGTAGGKLFF,TGCAGTGCTTCCGGGACAGCCGGCGGAAAACTGTTTTTT
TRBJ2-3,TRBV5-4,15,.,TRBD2,CASSLAGGQTDTQYF,TGTGCCAGCAGCTTAGCGGGGGGGCAAACAGATACGCAGTATTTT
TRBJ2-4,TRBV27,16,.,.,CASSLGPPLAKNIQYF,TGTGCCAGCAGTTTGGGGCCACCTCTAGCCAAAAACATTCAGTACTTC
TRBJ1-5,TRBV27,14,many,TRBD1,CASSRQGAHQPQHF,TGTGCCAGCAGCCGACAGGGGGCACATCAGCCCCAGCATTTT
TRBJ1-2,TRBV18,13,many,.,CASSPDPGEGYTF,TGTGCCAGCTCACCAGACCCGGGGGAAGGCTACACCTTC
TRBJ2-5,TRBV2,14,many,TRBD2,CASRGLAGLETQYF,TGTGCCAGCAGGGGACTAGCGGGGCTAGAGACCCAGTACTTC
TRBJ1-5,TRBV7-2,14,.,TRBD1,CASGTGYSNQPQHF,TGTGCCAGCGGGACAGGTTATAGCAATCAGCCCCAGCATTTT
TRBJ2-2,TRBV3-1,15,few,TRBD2,CASSPGLAVSGELFF,TGTGCCAGCAGCCCGGGACTAGCGGTCTCCGGGGAGCTGTTTTTT
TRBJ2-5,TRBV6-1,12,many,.,CASSELLETQYF,TGTGCCAGCAGTGAACTGTTAGAGACCCAGTACTTC
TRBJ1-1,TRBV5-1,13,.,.,CASSLGASTEAFF,TGCGCCAGCAGCTTGGGGGCGAGCACTGAAGCTTTCTTT
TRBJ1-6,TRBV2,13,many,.,CASSEQGNSPLHF,TGTGCCAGCAGTGAACAGGGTAACTCACCCCTCCACTTT
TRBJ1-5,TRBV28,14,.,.,CASSLTGYNQPQHF,TGTGCCAGCAGTTTAACGGGGTACAATCAGCCCCAGCATTTT
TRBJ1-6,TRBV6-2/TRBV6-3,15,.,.,CASSFSRPDNSPLHF,TGTGCCAGCAGTTTTAGCCGCCCCGATAATTCACCCCTCCACTTT
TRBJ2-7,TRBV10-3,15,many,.,CAISESDGSSYEQYF,TGTGCCATCAGTGAGTCGGACGGTAGCTCCTACGAGCAGTACTTC
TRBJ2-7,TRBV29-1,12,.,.,CSVAGQLYEQYF,TGCAGCGTTGCTGGACAGCTCTACGAGCAGTACTTC
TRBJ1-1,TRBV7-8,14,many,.,CASSLGGASTEAFF,TGTGCCAGCAGCTTAGGGGGCGCGAGTACTGAAGCTTTCTTT
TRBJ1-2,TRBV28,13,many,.,CASSWGEDYGYTF,TGTGCCAGCAGTTGGGGGGAGGACTATGGCTACACCTTC
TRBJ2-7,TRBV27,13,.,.,CASSLTGSGEQYF,TGTGCCAGCAGTTTAACAGGGAGCGGCGAGCAGTACTTC
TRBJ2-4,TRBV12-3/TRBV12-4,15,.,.,CASSIGGMGKNIQYF,TGTGCCAGCAGTATAGGGGGAATGGGCAAAAACATTCAGTACTTC
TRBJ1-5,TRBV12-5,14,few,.,CASGGVVGNQPQHF,TGTGCTAGTGGTGGGGTGGTGGGGAATCAGCCCCAGCATTTT
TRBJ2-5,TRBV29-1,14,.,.,CSVEAQRPQETQYF,TGCAGCGTTGAAGCTCAGCGGCCCCAAGAGACCCAGTACTTC
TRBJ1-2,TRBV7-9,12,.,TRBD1,CASNQGGWGYTF,TGTGCCAGCAACCAAGGGGGCTGGGGCTACACCTTC
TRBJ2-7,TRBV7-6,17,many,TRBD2,CASSLYTSGSSSYEQYF,TGTGCCAGCAGCTTATACACTAGCGGGAGTTCCTCCTACGAGCAGTACTTC
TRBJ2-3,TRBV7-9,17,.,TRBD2,CASSSGQRGANTDTQYF,TGTGCCAGCAGTTCCGGTCAGCGGGGGGCAAACACAGATACGCAGTATTTT
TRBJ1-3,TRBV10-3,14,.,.,CAISAEPGRNTIYF,TGTGCCATCAGTGCGGAGCCAGGGCGAAACACCATATATTTT
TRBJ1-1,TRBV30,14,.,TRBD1,CAWSVQGVNTEAFF,TGTGCCTGGAGTGTACAGGGGGTGAACACTGAAGCTTTCTTT
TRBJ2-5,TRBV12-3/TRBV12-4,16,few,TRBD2,CASSFGSSGIEGTQYF,TGTGCCAGCAGTTTTGGCAGTAGCGGGATTGAGGGGACCCAGTACTTC
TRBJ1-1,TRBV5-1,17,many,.,CASSPTPDGAAAREAFF,TGCGCCAGCAGCCCGACGCCCGACGGAGCTGCAGCAAGGGAAGCTTTCTTT
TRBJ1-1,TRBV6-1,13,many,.,CASRLGTSTEAFF,TGTGCCAGCAGATTAGGGACTTCCACTGAAGCTTTCTTT